The entry that follows covers one T cell receptor beta chain sequence. These data belong to a study of blood T cell repertoires in COVID-19. The data were produced by immunoSEQ multiplex PCR, yet TCRdb's version contains in-frame clones alone and is incomplete. The sample gives approximately 40,000 clones, roughly 88% of which show up once; roughly 10% is in the top ten. The CDR3 runs to 15 residues. The V and J ends lost 5 bases and 2 bases, in that order; junction bases with no gene match: 2. Germline V gives CDR1 GTSNPN, CDR2 SVGIG (reference sequence). The sequence came from a woman in her 70s with acute or convalescent COVID-19. The sample was peripheral blood. The V call is TRBV30, the J call TRBJ2-6, with 11 nucleotides matching TRBD1. CDR3 loop: CAWGTGGTGANVLTF. DNA for the CDR3: TGTGCCTGGGGGACAGGGGGGACTGGGGCCAACGTCCTGACTTTC. The variable domain in full, with the rest retrieved from reference TRBV30 and TRBJ2-6, is SQTIHQWPATLVQPVGSPLSLECTVEGTSNPNLYWYRQAAGRGLQLLFYSVGIGQISSEVPQNLSASRPQDRQFILSSKKLLLSDSGFYLCAWGTGGTGANVLTFGAGSRLTVL.